The 10 T cell receptor beta chains presented below share a single source sample, sequenced in a study of cytomegalovirus exposure and HLA in healthy donors. Researchers ran the PCR with 60 Vbeta and 13 Jbeta primers. Assay used: immunoSEQ multiplex PCR; TCRdb lists only in-frame clones, some missing. The sample records 200,000 or so clones, roughly 80% being singletons. The specimen was PBMCs. All receptors come from a man aged 25 to 40 in good health and CMV-seronegative.

The chain couples TRBV28 to TRBJ1-2; 7 bases fit TRBD1. Germline CDR1 is MDHEN and CDR2 is SYDVKM. The J segment lost 8 bases and the V segment lost 6 bases, leaving 15 bases of the junction unmatched. The CDR3 contains 15 residues. CDR3 amino acids: CASSTAGGALWGYTF. The CDR3 nucleotides read TGTGCCAGCAGCACCGCAGGGGGAGCCCTGTGGGGCTACACCTTC.

J is TRBJ2-2 and V is TRBV28; 8 nucleotides align to TRBD2. Germline V CDR1 and CDR2: MDHEN, SYDVKM. The V and J ends lost 4 bases and 2 bases, in that order; junction bases with no gene match: 9. The CDR3 runs 17 residues. The CDR3 DNA sequence: TGTGCCAGCAGTTGGGGGTTAGCGGGGTTCAACACCGGGGAGCTGTTTTTT. This encodes CASSWGLAGFNTGELFF. Full variable domain (rest looked up from reference TRBV28 and TRBJ2-2): DVKVTQSSRYLVKRTGEKVFLECVQDMDHENMFWYRQDPGLGLRLIYFSYDVKMKEKGDIPEGYSVSREKKERFSLILESASTNQTSMYLCASSWGLAGFNTGELFFGEGSRLTVL.

This chain uses TRBV2 with TRBJ2-7, with 8 bases identical to TRBD2. The CDR3 is 15 amino acids. Trimming removed 5 bases from V and 2 bases from J; junction bases left unmatched: 8. CDR1 is SNHLY and CDR2 is FYNNEI in the germline V gene. The CDR3 reads CASSRRGDPTYEQYF. CDR3 sequence (DNA): TGTGCCAGCAGTCGGCGGGGGGACCCCACCTACGAGCAGTACTTC.

The J gene is TRBJ2-3, the V gene TRBV4-1; 9 bases agree with TRBD2. The germline V gene has CDR1 MGHRA and CDR2 YSYEKL. V lost 2 bases and J lost 3; bases outside the gene matches: 12. The CDR3 has 18 amino acids. The CDR3 DNA sequence: TGCGCCAGCAGCCAATCATTCCTTAGCGGGGGAGGTACAGATACGCAGTATTTT. Residues: CASSQSFLSGGGTDTQYF.

The chain employs TRBV6-5 and TRBJ1-2, with D possibly being TRBD1 (6 bases). The V gene lost 3 bases and the J gene lost 8 bases, with 22 bases spanning the gap. The CDR3 loop spans 16 amino acids. From germline, CDR1 is MNHEY and CDR2 SVGAGI. DNA for the CDR3: TGTGCCAGCAGTTATAGTCCGGGGGGCCTTCTAGGGGGCTACACCTTC. Protein sequence: CASSYSPGGLLGGYTF.

A remark on this clone: Germline and junction disagree at one end, which may indicate a read error. V is TRBV7-9 and J is TRBJ2-3; TRBD1 might be the D (5 bases). The CDR3 length is 14 residues. Germline V gene lookup returns CDR1 SEHNR and CDR2 FQNEAQ (reference sequence). CDR3 in amino acids: CSSSLGRGPDTQYF. DNA of the CDR3: TGTTCCAGCAGCTTAGGAAGGGGCCCAGATACGCAGTATTTT.

J is TRBJ2-7 and V is TRBV5-8; 10 nucleotides align to TRBD1. CDR1 and CDR2 from the germline V gene are SGHTS and YDEGEE. CDR3 length equals 13 residues. The junction had 5 bases not matched to a gene; V was cut back by 7 bases and J by 4 bases. This CDR3 reads CASARTGGYEQYF. The CDR3 DNA is TGTGCCAGCGCACGGACAGGGGGTTACGAGCAGTACTTC.

The V and J genes are TRBV7-9 and TRBJ2-5; TRBD2 might be the D (6 bases). This CDR3 comprises 14 residues. The V end was cut by 1 base, the J end by 3 bases, with 9 bases between. Germline V lookup: CDR1 SEHNR, CDR2 FQNEAQ (reference sequence). The CDR3 reads CASSLGRGEETQYF. The CDR3 region has the DNA TGTGCCAGCAGCTTAGGGCGGGGAGAAGAGACCCAGTACTTC. Supplemented by reference TRBV7-9 and TRBJ2-5, the full variable domain reads DTGVSQNPRHKITKRGQNVTFRCDPISEHNRLYWYRQTLGQGPEFLTYFQNEAQLEKSRLLSDRFSAERPKGSFSTLEIQRTEQGDSAMYLCASSLGRGEETQYFGPGTRLLVL.

The chain combines TRBV5-4 with TRBJ2-7; TRBD1 agrees at 7 bases. The germline CDR1 and CDR2 sequences are SGHNT and YYREEE (reference sequence). The CDR3 consists of 14 residues. Losses at the gene ends were 4 bases for V and 2 bases for J; bases not matched to a gene: 6. The CDR3 spells CASSNKGQPYEQYF. The CDR3 DNA is TGTGCCAGCAGCAATAAGGGACAGCCCTACGAGCAGTACTTC.

V is TRBV28 and J is TRBJ2-3; 9 bases align to TRBD1. The CDR3 spans 15 residues. The germline CDR1 and CDR2 sequences are MDHEN and SYDVKM. Trimming removed 0 bases from V and 4 bases from J; junction bases left unmatched: 2. The CDR3 bases are TGTGCCAGCAGTTTATGGGGACAGGGACCAGATACGCAGTATTTT. It translates to CASSLWGQGPDTQYF.